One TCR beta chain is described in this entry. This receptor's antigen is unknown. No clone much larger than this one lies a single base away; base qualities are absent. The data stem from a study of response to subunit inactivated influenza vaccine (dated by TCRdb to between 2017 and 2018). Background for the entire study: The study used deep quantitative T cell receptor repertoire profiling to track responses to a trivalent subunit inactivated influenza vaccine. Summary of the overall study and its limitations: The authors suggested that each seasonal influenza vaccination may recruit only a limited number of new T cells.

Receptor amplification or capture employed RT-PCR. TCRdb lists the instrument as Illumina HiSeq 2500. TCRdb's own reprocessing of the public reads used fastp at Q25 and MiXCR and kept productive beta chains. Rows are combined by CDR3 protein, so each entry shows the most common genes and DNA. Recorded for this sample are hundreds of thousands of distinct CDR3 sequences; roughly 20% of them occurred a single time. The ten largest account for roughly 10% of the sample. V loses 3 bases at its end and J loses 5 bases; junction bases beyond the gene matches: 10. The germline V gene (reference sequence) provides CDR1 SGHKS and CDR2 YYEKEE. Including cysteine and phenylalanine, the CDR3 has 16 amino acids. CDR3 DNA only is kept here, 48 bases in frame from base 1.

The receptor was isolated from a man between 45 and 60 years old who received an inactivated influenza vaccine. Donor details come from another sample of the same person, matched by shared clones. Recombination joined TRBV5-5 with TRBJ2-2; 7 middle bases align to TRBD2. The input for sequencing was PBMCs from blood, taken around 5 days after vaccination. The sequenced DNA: TGTGCCAGCAGCTATTTGGGCGGGAGAGGAACCGGGGAGCTGTTTTTT. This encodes CASSYLGGRGTGELFF.